The 19 T cell receptor beta chains in this list originate from one sample, sequenced in a study of blood T cell repertoires in COVID-19. Profiling relied on immunoSEQ multiplex PCR, and the TCRdb table lists in-frame clones only, not all of them. The sample has around 290,000 clones; around 88% are singletons. The sample consisted of peripheral blood. These receptors were collected from a man aged 40-55 years with acute or convalescent COVID-19.

The chain's CDR3 is CASSDSPGDQPQHF. CDR3 nucleotides: TGCGCCAGCAGTGATTCCCCGGGTGATCAGCCCCAGCATTTT. The genes are TRBV10-2 and TRBJ1-5; D is undetermined. CDR3 size: 14 residues. V lost 3 bases, J lost 5 bases, and 11 bases lay in between. Germline values: CDR1 WSHSY, CDR2 SAAADI.

The chain combines TRBV7-9 with TRBJ1-4, with D possibly matching TRBD1 (6 bases). Trimming stripped 0 bases from V and 10 bases from J, with 18 bases between. Looked up from germline, CDR1 is SEHNR and CDR2 is FQNEAQ (reference sequence). The CDR3 has 16 amino acids. CDR3 DNA sequence: TGTGCCAGCAGCTTAGCGTCATCGGGACAAGGCGGAAAACTGTTTTTT. This gives the protein CASSLASSGQGGKLFF.

The J gene is TRBJ1-1, the V gene TRBV12-5; D is undetermined. The V gene's germline CDR1 is LGHNT and CDR2 FRNRAP. Trimming left V 1 base short and J 5 bases short, with 8 bases between. The CDR3 is 13 residues long. CDR3 sequence: CASGLEQSTEAFF. The CDR3 bases are TGTGCTAGTGGTTTGGAACAGTCTACTGAAGCTTTCTTT.

The chain links TRBV7-8 to TRBJ1-1, with D perhaps matching TRBD1 (5 bases). The germline V gene has CDR1 SGHVS and CDR2 FQNEAQ. The CDR3 contains 13 residues. The V end was cut by 1 base, the J end by 6 bases, with 9 bases between. CDR3 sequence reads: CASSLGQGSEAFF. The CDR3 DNA reads as TGTGCCAGCAGCTTAGGGCAGGGCTCTGAAGCTTTCTTT. The variable domain in full, with the rest retrieved from reference TRBV7-8 and TRBJ1-1, is GAGVSQSPRYKVAKRGQDVALRCDPISGHVSLFWYQQALGQGPEFLTYFQNEAQLDKSGLPSDRFFAERPEGSVSTLKIQRTQQEDSAVYLCASSLGQGSEAFFGQGTRLTVV.

This chain joins TRBV15 and TRBJ2-1; D is possibly TRBD1 (5 bases). The CDR3 has 15 amino acids. The germline V and J ends were trimmed by 0 bases and 3 bases, with 9 bases remaining between them. Per germline, CDR1 LNHNV and CDR2 YYDKDF (reference sequence). DNA for the CDR3: TGTGCCACCAGCAGAGAAGGGGCGATCTACAATGAGCAGTTCTTC. Protein sequence: CATSREGAIYNEQFF.

The genes are TRBV4-2 and TRBJ2-7; perhaps TRBD2 as D (7 bases). The CDR3 extends over 17 amino acids. With 0 bases removed from V and 3 bases from J, the gap between germline ends came to 18 bases. CDR1 and CDR2 from the germline V gene are LGHNA and YNFKEQ. The CDR3 nucleotides read TGTGCCAGCAGCCAAGATCGAGGGGGGGGTTTTAACTACGAGCAGTACTTC. This encodes CASSQDRGGGFNYEQYF.

The genes are TRBV28 and TRBJ2-3; 12 nucleotides line up with TRBD2. With 8 bases clipped from V and 4 bases from J, the junction kept 19 bases outside the gene matches. The CDR3 runs to 19 residues. In germline, CDR1 is MDHEN, CDR2 SYDVKM. DNA for the CDR3: TGTGCCAGCCCCAAAGGGCTAGCGGGGGGGCCGCCATTGGCAGATACGCAGTATTTT. Translated: CASPKGLAGGPPLADTQYF. The whole variable domain, filled in from reference TRBV28 and TRBJ2-3, reads DVKVTQSSRYLVKRTGEKVFLECVQDMDHENMFWYRQDPGLGLRLIYFSYDVKMKEKGDIPEGYSVSREKKERFSLILESASTNQTSMYLCASPKGLAGGPPLADTQYFGPGTRLTVL.

The CDR3 here is CASSPRGGSTMNTEAFF. As DNA, the CDR3 is TGTGCCAGCAGTCCTAGGGGGGGGAGCACGATGAACACTGAAGCTTTCTTT. The chain employs TRBV6-6 and TRBJ1-1, with D tentatively TRBD1 (6 bases). The V gene lost 5 bases and the J gene lost 0 bases, with 19 bases spanning the gap. The CDR3 totals 17 residues. CDR1 and CDR2 from the germline V gene are MNHNY and SVGAGI (reference sequence).

Turning to this clone: Other DNA sequences in the same sample also yield this CDR3. The rearrangement links TRBV3-1 (or the pseudogene TRBV3-2) to TRBJ1-1; D is uncertain. The CDR3 extends over 13 amino acids. Between the trimmed V and J ends, which lost 4 bases and 2 bases, there was a span of 8 bases. Germline V gene sequence: CDR1 LGHDT, CDR2 YNNKEL (reference sequence). This CDR3 is CASSPRGNTEAFF. CDR3 in DNA: TGTGCCAGCAGCCCACGGGGAAACACTGAAGCTTTCTTT.

V gene TRBV3-1 (or the pseudogene TRBV3-2) combines with J gene TRBJ2-7, with D possibly matching TRBD1 (7 bases). CDR3 length: 14 amino acids. Trimming removed 1 base from V and 2 bases from J, with 9 bases in between. The germline V gene encodes CDR1 LGHDT and CDR2 YNNKEL (reference sequence). CDR3 sequence: CASSQVRGAYEQYF. CDR3 in DNA: TGTGCCAGCAGCCAAGTCAGGGGGGCCTACGAGCAGTACTTC.

This rearrangement joins TRBV5-4 to TRBJ1-2; D unresolved. The CDR3 length is 15 residues. In germline, CDR1 is SGHNT, CDR2 YYREEE (reference sequence). Trimming pared 3 bases from V and 5 bases from J, leaving 17 bases between. The CDR3 DNA is TGTGCCAGCAGCTCCGCCGGGGAGAGCGATTATGGCTACACCTTC. It codes for CASSSAGESDYGYTF.

Here the CDR3 reads CASSSQGELTEAFF. In nucleotides, the CDR3 is TGTGCCAGCAGTTCGCAGGGGGAGTTAACTGAAGCTTTCTTT. The gene calls are TRBV11-2 and TRBJ1-1, with TRBD1 identical over 7 bases. The CDR3 has 14 amino acids. Germline-derived CDR1 and CDR2 are SGHAT and FQNNGV. The V gene end was trimmed by 6 bases and the J gene end by 5 bases; junction bases not matched to a gene: 9.

The chain links TRBV6-5 to TRBJ1-6; D gene uncertain. Germline-derived CDR1 and CDR2 are MNHEY and SVGAGI. Trimming shortened V by 6 bases and J by 4 bases, and 13 bases separated the two germline ends. This CDR3 is 15 amino acids long. Here the CDR3 DNA reads TGTGCCAGCAGCGCCCCCGGAGGGTATAATTCACCCCTCCACTTT. Its protein product is CASSAPGGYNSPLHF.

Only one count was recorded for this clone. This chain uses TRBV2 with TRBJ1-2; 9 bases align to TRBD1. The CDR3 totals 14 residues. J was trimmed by 1 base and V by 4 bases; bases with no gene match: 1. Germline CDR1 and CDR2: SNHLY and FYNNEI. The CDR3 bases are TGTGCCAGCAGTGCGACAGGGGGTAACTATGGCTACACCTTC. Its translation: CASSATGGNYGYTF.

V gene TRBV6-5 combines with J gene TRBJ1-1; possible D gene TRBD1, 6 bases. Trimming pared 6 bases from V and 1 base from J, leaving 9 bases between. The germline V gene encodes CDR1 MNHEY and CDR2 SVGAGI. The CDR3 loop spans 13 amino acids. The CDR3 DNA reads as TGTGCCAGCAGCGTGGACAGGAACACTGAAGCTTTCTTT. Translation gives CASSVDRNTEAFF.

This sequence joins TRBV11-3 and TRBJ2-7, with D possibly TRBD2 on 6 matching bases. This CDR3 is 13 amino acids long. Trimming cost V 4 bases and J 2 bases, with 9 bases left between them. Germline V gene sequence: CDR1 SGHNT, CDR2 YENEEA. The CDR3, as DNA: TGTGCCAGCAGCTCGGGAGAGACCTACGAGCAGTACTTC. Protein product: CASSSGETYEQYF. Looking up the rest from reference TRBV11-3 and TRBJ2-7 gives the full variable domain: EAGVVQSPRYKIIEKKQPVAFWCNPISGHNTLYWYLQNLGQGPELLIRYENEEAVDDSQLPKDRFSAERLKGVDSTLKIQPAELGDSAVYLCASSSGETYEQYFGPGTRLTVT.

This chain links TRBV14 with TRBJ2-2, with a weak D call TRBD2 (6 bases). The CDR3 covers 13 residues. V lost 4 bases and J lost 6, with 9 bases in between. The germline V gene has CDR1 SGHDN and CDR2 FVKESK. The CDR3: CASSRGVAGELFF. The CDR3 DNA reads as TGTGCCAGCAGCCGCGGGGTGGCCGGGGAGCTGTTTTTT.

V is TRBV5-1 and J is TRBJ1-3; no clear D gene. The CDR3 length is 16 residues. Germline values: CDR1 SGHRS, CDR2 YFSETQ. Trimming removed 4 bases at V and 0 bases at J, with 14 bases between. CDR3 DNA: TGCGCCAGCAGCCCCGCGCCTGTTTCCTCTGGAAACACCATATATTTT. The encoded protein is CASSPAPVSSGNTIYF.

The rearrangement uses TRBV2 and TRBJ1-1, with D tentatively TRBD1 (5 bases). The CDR3 length is 15 residues. The germline CDR1 and CDR2 sequences are SNHLY and FYNNEI. V lost 7 bases and J lost 7, with 22 bases in between. Here the CDR3 reads CASNFRDFPNLEAFF. CDR3 nucleotides: TGTGCCAGCAATTTTCGGGACTTTCCGAACCTTGAAGCTTTCTTT. Variable domain in full (rest from reference TRBV2 and TRBJ1-1): EPEVTQTPSHQVTQMGQEVILRCVPISNHLYFYWYRQILGQKVEFLVSFYNNEISEKSEIFDDQFSVERPDGSNFTLKIRSTKLEDSAMYFCASNFRDFPNLEAFFGQGTRLTVV.